The clone carrying this T cell receptor (beta chain) was seen a handful of times. What it binds is unknown. Produced via immunoSEQ multiplex PCR; TCRdb's table is partial and in-frame only. The table lists about 40,000 clones, roughly 66% of them singletons, with 14% to 15% in the top ten. There are 12 residues in the CDR3. Germline V gene data show CDR1 as LGHDT and CDR2 as YNNKEL (reference sequence). Trimming took 6 bases from V and 7 from J; bases not matched to a gene: 3. This record belongs to a study of vaccination effects on CD4 cells after COVID-19. ViraFEST expansion of antigen-specific CD4+ T cells with viral peptide pools preceded sequencing. Cultured cells yielded isolated CD4+ T cells after less than 11 days. Absence of prior SARS-CoV-2 infection characterized the vaccine recipients, who showed negative nucleocapsid antibodies. Cultures used approximately 2 million PBMC per well, 9 to 10 IU/ml IL-2 and approximately 10 ug/ml peptides.

V gene TRBV3-1 (or the pseudogene TRBV3-2) combines with J gene TRBJ2-1; 7 bases are a match to TRBD2. The specimen was CD4+ T cells from PBMCs cultured with HCoV-OC43 spike peptides, collected before COVID-19 vaccination. Specified subset: HCoV-OC43 spike overlapping peptide pool stimulation. This TCR derives from a human donor who received a COVID-19 vaccine. As DNA, the CDR3 is TGTGCCAGCAGTATGGGGGGGAATGAGCAGTTCTTC. Translating it yields CASSMGGNEQFF.